This TCR beta chain stems from a study of shared T cell receptors in the human thymus. The CDR3 consists of 18 residues. From germline, CDR1 is MRHNA and CDR2 SNTAGT. V lost 0 bases, J lost 0 bases, and 14 bases lay in between. Repertoires were generated with immunoSEQ multiplex PCR, while TCRdb's copy carries only in-frame clones and drops some. Counted here are about 400,000 clones, around 93% occurring once; the ten biggest clones make up about 0.02%. Sequencing was performed on thymocytes. This TCR was sampled from a human donor. J is TRBJ1-4 and V is TRBV6-4, with D tentatively TRBD1 (5 bases). This CDR3 reads CASSDSSCREATNEKLFF. DNA for the CDR3: TGTGCCAGCAGTGACTCGTCGTGCAGGGAAGCAACTAATGAAAAACTGTTTTTT.